What follows are 24 T cell receptor beta chains derived from one specimen sequenced in a study of cytomegalovirus exposure and HLA in healthy donors. It was with 60 Vbeta and 13 Jbeta primers that the PCR ran. Profiling relied on immunoSEQ multiplex PCR, and the TCRdb table lists in-frame clones only, not all of them. The table records about 190,000 clones, about 80% of them present only once. Material for sequencing was PBMCs. The receptor set was obtained from a woman between 50 and 59 years old in good health and CMV-seropositive.

The chain combines TRBV10-3 with TRBJ2-3, with D unclear. In germline, CDR1 is ENHRY, CDR2 SYGVKD. V lost 4 bases and J 5 bases, leaving 4 bases between the germline ends. This CDR3 region has 11 residues. The chain's CDR3 is CAISVIDTQYF. Here the CDR3 DNA reads TGTGCCATCAGTGTAATAGATACGCAGTATTTT.

CDR3 sequence reads: CASSWGGYQAQHF. The CDR3 DNA reads TGTGCCAGTAGTTGGGGGGGTTATCAAGCCCAGCATTTT. The rearrangement links TRBV19 to TRBJ1-5; D might be TRBD1 (5 bases). V gave up 5 bases and J gave up 11 bases, with 16 bases separating them. Per germline, CDR1 LNHDA and CDR2 SQIVND (reference sequence). The CDR3 consists of 13 residues. The full variable domain, rest sourced from reference TRBV19 and TRBJ1-5, is DGGITQSPKYLFRKEGQNVTLSCEQNLNHDAMYWYRQDPGQGLRLIYYSQIVNDFQKGDIAEGYSVSREKKESFPLTVTSAQKNPTAFYLCASSWGGYQAQHFGDGTRLSIL.

The V call is TRBV2, the J call TRBJ2-7, with 8 positions matching TRBD2. After removal of 6 bases from V and 9 bases from J, the junction contained 13 bases not matched to a gene. The germline V gene has CDR1 SNHLY and CDR2 FYNNEI. The CDR3 spans 14 residues. CDR3 in amino acids: CASSQGGSGAPQYF. The CDR3, as DNA: TGTGCCAGCAGCCAAGGGGGTAGCGGGGCCCCGCAGTACTTC.

On this clone: The same CDR3 arises from other DNA sequences in this sample as well. The chain employs TRBV5-1 and TRBJ1-1; 11 bases are a match to TRBD1. The junction had 3 bases not matched to a gene; V was cut back by 0 bases and J by 5 bases. From germline, CDR1 is SGHRS and CDR2 YFSETQ. There are 15 residues in the CDR3. The CDR3 DNA sequence: TGCGCCAGCAGCTTGGGGGACAGGGGGGTAACTGAAGCTTTCTTT. Amino acids: CASSLGDRGVTEAFF.

About this clone itself: Given the absence of the conserved phenylalanine or tryptophan at the CDR3 end, a read error is likely. The chain combines TRBV2 with TRBJ1-2; D perhaps matches TRBD1 (6 bases). This CDR3 contains 16 residues. Trimming shortened V by 7 bases and J by 4 bases, and 22 bases separated the two germline ends. CDR1 and CDR2 from the germline V gene are SNHLY and FYNNEI. The CDR3 loop is CASTFTRGSIGYGYTL. CDR3 coding DNA: TGTGCCAGCACCTTTACCAGGGGTAGTATCGGCTATGGCTACACCCTC.

This clone occurred a few times. The chain combines TRBV30 with TRBJ2-3; 11 bases match TRBD2. V lost 2 bases and J lost 4; bases outside the gene matches: 5. The CDR3 has 15 amino acids. The V gene's germline CDR1 is GTSNPN and CDR2 SVGIG (reference sequence). CDR3 bases: TGTGCCTGGAGTTCCCTAGCGGGGGGCTCAGATACGCAGTATTTT. Amino acid sequence: CAWSSLAGGSDTQYF.

The V gene is TRBV7-9, the J gene TRBJ1-2; tentative D call: TRBD1 (5 bases). The V end was cut by 1 base, the J end by 3 bases, with 12 bases between. This CDR3 comprises 15 residues. In germline, CDR1 is SEHNR, CDR2 FQNEAQ (reference sequence). CDR3 sequence: CASSLVGQGYYGYTF. CDR3 bases: TGTGCCAGCAGCTTAGTGGGGCAGGGATACTATGGCTACACCTTC.

The chain combines TRBV6-5 with TRBJ1-2; 8 positions match TRBD1. V shed 7 bases, J shed 8 bases, and the junction held 9 bases outside the gene matches. The germline CDR1 and CDR2 sequences are MNHEY and SVGAGI. The length of the CDR3 is 13 residues. CDR3 loop: CASTRGQGIGYTF. The DNA for the CDR3 is TGTGCCAGCACCAGAGGACAGGGTATAGGCTACACCTTC.

The chain uses TRBV27 and TRBJ1-2; a weak D match, TRBD1 (5 bases). V was pared by 3 bases and J by 3 bases, with 11 bases between. The CDR3 has 14 residues. CDR1 is MNHEY, CDR2 SMNVEV, per germline (reference sequence). The CDR3 nucleotides read TGTGCCAGCAGTTTTAGACAGACCTACTATGGCTACACCTTC. Translating gives CASSFRQTYYGYTF.

V and J are TRBV5-1 and TRBJ2-1; no firm D call. The CDR3 is made up of 14 amino acids. Per the germline V gene, CDR1 is SGHRS and CDR2 is YFSETQ. V lost 0 bases and J 6 bases, leaving 10 bases between the germline ends. This chain's CDR3 is CASSLGQRSNEQFF. CDR3 in DNA: TGCGCCAGCAGCTTGGGGCAACGAAGCAATGAGCAGTTCTTC.

CDR3 nucleotides: TGTGCCAGCAGCCGAACGGGGCAGGGAGGGTCGGAGACCCAGTACTTC. Protein: CASSRTGQGGSETQYF. The V call is TRBV7-9, the J call TRBJ2-5; TRBD2 agrees at 7 bases. Germline-derived CDR1 and CDR2 are SEHNR and FQNEAQ (reference sequence). The length of the CDR3 is 16 residues. The V and J ends lost 5 bases and 5 bases, in that order; junction bases with no gene match: 14.

The chain combines TRBV5-6 with TRBJ1-4; 9 nucleotides agree with TRBD1. V lost 2 bases and J lost 7; bases outside the gene matches: 6. The CDR3 is made up of 15 amino acids. Germline V gives CDR1 SGHDT, CDR2 YYEEEE. CDR3 residues: CASSFRGTGFEKLFF. In DNA, the CDR3 is TGTGCCAGCAGCTTCCGAGGGACAGGGTTTGAAAAACTGTTTTTT.

This clone has only one observation. This chain links TRBV23-1 with TRBJ2-7; D unresolved. TRBV23-1 carries the ORF label, with uncertain function. The CDR3 totals 15 residues. The ends were cut back, 1 base at V and 0 bases at J, with 10 bases in the middle. The CDR3 region has the DNA TGCGCCAGCAGTCAATTAGACTCCGACTCCTACGAGCAGTACTTC. It yields the protein CASSQLDSDSYEQYF.

The chain couples TRBV5-5 to TRBJ2-7; the match to TRBD1 covers 8 bases. The V gene end was trimmed by 4 bases and the J gene end by 4 bases; junction bases not matched to a gene: 4. Germline lookup yields CDR1 SGHKS and CDR2 YYEKEE (reference sequence). This CDR3 is 13 amino acids long. The CDR3 nucleotides are TGTGCCAGCAGCGGGACAGGTAGTTACGAGCAGTACTTC. Translation: CASSGTGSYEQYF.

CDR3: CASRRSSGGEQYF. The CDR3 nucleotides are TGTGCCAGCCGCCGGTCGTCCGGGGGCGAGCAGTACTTC. The genes are TRBV6-5 and TRBJ2-7; D is possibly TRBD2 (6 bases). CDR3 length: 13 amino acids. The germline V and J ends were trimmed by 8 bases and 6 bases, with 17 bases remaining between them. Germline V gene data show CDR1 as MNHEY and CDR2 as SVGAGI.

This sequence joins TRBV5-1 and TRBJ1-4, with D tentatively TRBD1 (5 bases). Germline V gene lookup returns CDR1 SGHRS and CDR2 YFSETQ. This CDR3 contains 15 residues. V dropped 4 bases and J dropped 7 bases, with 17 bases sitting between them. The CDR3 bases are TGCGCCAGCAGCCCGGTTGGGGCCGGTGGTGAAAAACTGTTTTTT. Translation: CASSPVGAGGEKLFF.

The CDR3 coding sequence is TGTGCCAGCAACAGCGGGGGGGGGACAGGGTTAGGTACGCAGTATTTT. Its protein product is CASNSGGGTGLGTQYF. The chain links TRBV27 to TRBJ2-3, with D possibly matching TRBD2 (10 bases). The V gene's germline CDR1 is MNHEY and CDR2 SMNVEV (reference sequence). Trimming shortened V by 7 bases and J by 8 bases, and 25 bases separated the two germline ends. CDR3 length: 16 residues.

This clone has a handful of counts. The rearrangement uses TRBV29-1 and TRBJ1-3; TRBD1 agrees at 7 bases. J was trimmed by 4 bases and V by 3 bases; bases with no gene match: 3. This CDR3 comprises 13 residues. From germline, CDR1 is SQVTM and CDR2 ANQGSEA. CDR3 residues: CSVEEGAGNTIYF. DNA for the CDR3: TGCAGCGTTGAGGAGGGGGCCGGAAACACCATATATTTT.

The genes are TRBV5-1 and TRBJ2-7; unclear D gene. This CDR3 comprises 11 residues. Looked up from germline, CDR1 is SGHRS and CDR2 is YFSETQ. V dropped 5 bases and J dropped 1 base, with 4 bases sitting between them. DNA of the CDR3: TGCGCCAGCAGTGAGTCCTACGAGCAGTACTTC. As protein: CASSESYEQYF.

This clone was counted only a few times. This sequence joins TRBV13 and TRBJ2-2; D uncertain. V was clipped by 0 bases and J by 7 bases, with 6 bases between them. The CDR3 runs 13 residues. Germline-derived CDR1 and CDR2 are PRHDT and FYEKMQ (reference sequence). Written as DNA, the CDR3 is TGTGCCAGCAGCTTAGGGTCCCTCGGGGAGCTGTTTTTT. This encodes CASSLGSLGELFF. Full variable domain (rest looked up from reference TRBV13 and TRBJ2-2): AAGVIQSPRHLIKEKRETATLKCYPIPRHDTVYWYQQGPGQDPQFLISFYEKMQSDKGSIPDRFSAQQFSDYHSELNMSSLELGDSALYFCASSLGSLGELFFGEGSRLTVL.

The chain is built from TRBV19 and TRBJ2-7; the D is unclear. The germline V gene encodes CDR1 LNHDA and CDR2 SQIVND (reference sequence). Trimming stripped 3 bases from V and 3 bases from J, with 9 bases between. The CDR3 consists of 13 residues. The DNA of the CDR3 is TGTGCCAGTAGTATCCTACAGAGCTACGAGCAGTACTTC. Protein product: CASSILQSYEQYF.

This chain links TRBV27 with TRBJ2-2, with D maybe TRBD2 (6 bases). The V end lost 4 bases, the J end lost 4 bases, and 10 bases lay between the germline ends. Per the germline V gene, CDR1 is MNHEY and CDR2 is SMNVEV (reference sequence). There are 14 residues in the CDR3. Here the CDR3 reads CASSYGGATGELFF. The CDR3 DNA is TGTGCCAGCAGTTATGGAGGGGCCACCGGGGAGCTGTTTTTT.

The CDR3 DNA reads as TGTGCCAGCAGCCAAGAGGGTGCAGGGACAGAGTTCTACGAGCAGTACTTC. It codes for CASSQEGAGTEFYEQYF. This chain connects TRBV4-2 to TRBJ2-7; 7 bases match TRBD1. CDR1 and CDR2 (germline): LGHNA, YNFKEQ. V trimming: 0 bases; J trimming: 3 bases; junction bases outside the gene matches: 11. This CDR3 contains 17 residues.

At least ten counts were recorded for this clone. The V call is TRBV6-6, the J call TRBJ2-7; 9 bases match TRBD2. V lost 4 bases, J lost 6 bases, and 7 bases stayed unmatched. The CDR3 loop spans 14 amino acids. Germline-derived CDR1 and CDR2 are MNHNY and SVGAGI (reference sequence). The CDR3 protein is CASSFDLAGAEQYF. CDR3 coding DNA: TGTGCCAGCAGTTTTGATTTAGCGGGGGCCGAGCAGTACTTC.